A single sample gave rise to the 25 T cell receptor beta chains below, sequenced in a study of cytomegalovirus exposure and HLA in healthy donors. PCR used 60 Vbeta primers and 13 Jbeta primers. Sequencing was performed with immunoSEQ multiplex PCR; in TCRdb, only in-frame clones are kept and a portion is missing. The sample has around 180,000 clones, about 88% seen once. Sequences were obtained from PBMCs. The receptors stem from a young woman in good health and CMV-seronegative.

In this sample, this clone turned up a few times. CDR3 DNA sequence: TGTGCCAGCAGTGTTGGGCAGGGGATGTGGCCCCAGCATTTT. It encodes CASSVGQGMWPQHF. V gene TRBV2 combines with J gene TRBJ1-5, with D perhaps TRBD1 (6 bases). The CDR3 has 14 amino acids. V was cut by 4 bases and J by 9 bases, with 16 bases left in between. Germline V gives CDR1 SNHLY, CDR2 FYNNEI.

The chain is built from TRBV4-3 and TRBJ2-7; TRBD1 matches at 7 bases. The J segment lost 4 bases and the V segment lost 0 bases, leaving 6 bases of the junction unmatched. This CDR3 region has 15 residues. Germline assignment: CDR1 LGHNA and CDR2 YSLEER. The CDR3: CASSQEDRVGYEQYF. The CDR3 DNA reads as TGCGCCAGCAGCCAAGAAGACAGGGTCGGTTACGAGCAGTACTTC.

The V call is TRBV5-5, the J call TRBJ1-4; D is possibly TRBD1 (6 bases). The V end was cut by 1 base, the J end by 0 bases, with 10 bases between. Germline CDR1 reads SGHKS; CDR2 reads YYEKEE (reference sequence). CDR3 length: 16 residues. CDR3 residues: CASSLPGAATNEKLFF. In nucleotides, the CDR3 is TGTGCCAGCAGCTTGCCAGGGGCGGCAACTAATGAAAAACTGTTTTTT.

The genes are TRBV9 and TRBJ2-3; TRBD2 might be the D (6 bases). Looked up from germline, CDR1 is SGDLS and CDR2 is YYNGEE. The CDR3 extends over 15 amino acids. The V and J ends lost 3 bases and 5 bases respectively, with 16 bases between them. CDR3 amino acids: CASSAWESGGDTQYF. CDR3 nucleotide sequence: TGTGCCAGCAGCGCCTGGGAATCCGGGGGAGATACGCAGTATTTT. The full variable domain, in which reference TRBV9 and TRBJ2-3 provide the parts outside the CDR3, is DSGVTQTPKHLITATGQRVTLRCSPRSGDLSVYWYQQSLDQGLQFLIQYYNGEERAKGNILERFSAQQFPDLHSELNLSSLELGDSALYFCASSAWESGGDTQYFGPGTRLTVL.

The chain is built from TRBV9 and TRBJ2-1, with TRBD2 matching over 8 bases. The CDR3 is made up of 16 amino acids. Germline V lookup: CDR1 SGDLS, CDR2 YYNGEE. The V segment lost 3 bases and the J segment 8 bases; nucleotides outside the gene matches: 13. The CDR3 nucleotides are TGTGCCAGCAGCGCCTACGCGACTAGCGTGTTGGATGAGCAGTTCTTC. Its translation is CASSAYATSVLDEQFF.

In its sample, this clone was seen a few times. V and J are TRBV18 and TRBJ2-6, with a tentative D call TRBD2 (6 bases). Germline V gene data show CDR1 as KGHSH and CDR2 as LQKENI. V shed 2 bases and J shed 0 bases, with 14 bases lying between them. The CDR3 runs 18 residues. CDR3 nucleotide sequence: TGTGCCAGCTCACCAGGGACTCCAAGTGTCTCTGGGGCCAACGTCCTGACTTTC. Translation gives CASSPGTPSVSGANVLTF. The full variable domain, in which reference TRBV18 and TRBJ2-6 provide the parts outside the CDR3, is NAGVMQNPRHLVRRRGQEARLRCSPMKGHSHVYWYRQLPEEGLKFMVYLQKENIIDESGMPKERFSAEFPKEGPSILRIQQVVRGDSAAYFCASSPGTPSVSGANVLTFGAGSRLTVL.

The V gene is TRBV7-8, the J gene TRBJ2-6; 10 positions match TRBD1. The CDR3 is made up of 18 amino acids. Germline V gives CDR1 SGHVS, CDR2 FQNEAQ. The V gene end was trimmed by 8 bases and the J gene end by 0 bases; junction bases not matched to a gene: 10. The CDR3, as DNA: TGTGCCAGCGGGGGACAGGGACAGGGGTTCTCTGGGGCCAACGTCCTGACTTTC. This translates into CASGGQGQGFSGANVLTF.

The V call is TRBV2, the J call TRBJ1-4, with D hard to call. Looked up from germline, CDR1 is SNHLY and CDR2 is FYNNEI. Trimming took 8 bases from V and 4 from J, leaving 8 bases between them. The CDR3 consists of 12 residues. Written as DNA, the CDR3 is TGTGCCAGCGAGGGATATAATGAAAAACTGTTTTTT. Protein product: CASEGYNEKLFF.

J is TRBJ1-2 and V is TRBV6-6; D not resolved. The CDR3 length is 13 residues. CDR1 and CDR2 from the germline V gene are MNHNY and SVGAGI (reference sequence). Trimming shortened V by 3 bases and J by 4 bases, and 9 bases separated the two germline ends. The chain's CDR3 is CASSYSSIYGYTF. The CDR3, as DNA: TGTGCCAGCAGTTATAGCAGTATCTATGGCTACACCTTC.

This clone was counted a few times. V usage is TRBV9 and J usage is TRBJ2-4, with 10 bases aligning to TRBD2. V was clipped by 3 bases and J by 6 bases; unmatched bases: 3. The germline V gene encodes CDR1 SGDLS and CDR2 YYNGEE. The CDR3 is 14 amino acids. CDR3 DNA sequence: TGTGCCAGCAGCGCCAGCGGGAGGGGAAACATTCAGTACTTC. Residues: CASSASGRGNIQYF.

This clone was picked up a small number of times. The CDR3 loop is CASSLSSGPQGEQYF. The CDR3 DNA sequence: TGCGCCAGCAGCTTGTCTAGCGGGCCGCAGGGCGAGCAGTACTTC. The V call is TRBV5-1, the J call TRBJ2-7; the match to TRBD2 covers 8 bases. The J segment lost 6 bases and the V segment lost 1 base, leaving 9 bases of the junction unmatched. This CDR3 spans 15 amino acids. CDR1 is SGHRS and CDR2 is YFSETQ in the germline V gene. Filled out from reference TRBV5-1 and TRBJ2-7, the complete variable domain reads KAGVTQTPRYLIKTRGQQVTLSCSPISGHRSVSWYQQTPGQGLQFLFEYFSETQRNKGNFPGRFSGRQFSNSRSEMNVSTLELGDSALYLCASSLSSGPQGEQYFGPGTRLTVT.

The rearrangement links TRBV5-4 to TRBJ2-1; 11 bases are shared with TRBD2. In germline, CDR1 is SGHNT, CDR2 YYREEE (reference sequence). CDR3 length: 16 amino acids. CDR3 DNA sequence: TGTGCGATGCAGGCTAGCGGGGGGTCCCCCTACAATGAGCAGTTCTTC. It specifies CAMQASGGSPYNEQFF.

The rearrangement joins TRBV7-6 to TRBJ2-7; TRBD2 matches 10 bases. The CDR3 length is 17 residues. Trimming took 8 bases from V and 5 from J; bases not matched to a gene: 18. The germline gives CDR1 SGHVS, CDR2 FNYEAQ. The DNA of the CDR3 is TGTGCCAGCGGGCGACGGGCTCAAGCGGGGGGGCTGAACGAGCAGTACTTC. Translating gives CASGRRAQAGGLNEQYF. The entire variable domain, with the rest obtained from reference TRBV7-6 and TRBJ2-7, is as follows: GAGVSQSPRYKVTKRGQDVALRCDPISGHVSLYWYRQALGQGPEFLTYFNYEAQQDKSGLPNDRFSAERPEGSISTLTIQRTEQRDSAMYRCASGRRAQAGGLNEQYFGPGTRLTVT.

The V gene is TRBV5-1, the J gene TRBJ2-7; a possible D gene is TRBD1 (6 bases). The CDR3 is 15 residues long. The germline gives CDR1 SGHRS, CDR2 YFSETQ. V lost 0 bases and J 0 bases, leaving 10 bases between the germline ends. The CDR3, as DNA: TGCGCCAGCAGCTTGGCCTTAGGGGGCTCCTACGAGCAGTACTTC. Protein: CASSLALGGSYEQYF.

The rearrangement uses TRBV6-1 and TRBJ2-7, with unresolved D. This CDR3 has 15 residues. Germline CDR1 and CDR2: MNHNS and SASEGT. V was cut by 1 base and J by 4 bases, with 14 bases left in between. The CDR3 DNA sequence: TGTGCCAGCAGTGAAGGGCCAGGCGTTTTGTACGAGCAGTACTTC. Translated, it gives CASSEGPGVLYEQYF.

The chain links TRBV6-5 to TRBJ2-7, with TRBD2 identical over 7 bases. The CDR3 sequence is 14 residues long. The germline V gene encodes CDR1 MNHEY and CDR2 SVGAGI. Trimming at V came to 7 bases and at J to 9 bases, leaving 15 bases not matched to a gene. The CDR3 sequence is CASNNGAGELGQYF. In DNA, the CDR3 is TGTGCCAGCAATAATGGGGCGGGGGAATTGGGGCAGTACTTC.

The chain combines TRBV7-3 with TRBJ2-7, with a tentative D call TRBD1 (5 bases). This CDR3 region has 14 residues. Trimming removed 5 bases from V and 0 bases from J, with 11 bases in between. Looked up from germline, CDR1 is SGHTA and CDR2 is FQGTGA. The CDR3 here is CASSMGHGSYEQYF. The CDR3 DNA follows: TGTGCCAGCAGCATGGGGCATGGCTCCTACGAGCAGTACTTC.

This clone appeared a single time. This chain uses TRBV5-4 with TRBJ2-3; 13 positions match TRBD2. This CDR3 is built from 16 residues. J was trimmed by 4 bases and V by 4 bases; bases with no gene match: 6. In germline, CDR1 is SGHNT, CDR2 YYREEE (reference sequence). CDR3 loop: CASSPPTSGGPDTQYF. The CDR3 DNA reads TGTGCCAGCAGCCCCCCGACTAGCGGGGGGCCAGATACGCAGTATTTT.

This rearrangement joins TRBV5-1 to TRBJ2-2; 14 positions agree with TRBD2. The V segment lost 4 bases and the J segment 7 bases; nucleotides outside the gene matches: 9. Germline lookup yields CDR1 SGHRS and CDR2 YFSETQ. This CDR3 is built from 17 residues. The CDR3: CASSKTSGRAFVGELFF. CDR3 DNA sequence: TGCGCCAGCAGCAAGACTAGCGGGAGGGCCTTCGTCGGGGAGCTGTTTTTT.

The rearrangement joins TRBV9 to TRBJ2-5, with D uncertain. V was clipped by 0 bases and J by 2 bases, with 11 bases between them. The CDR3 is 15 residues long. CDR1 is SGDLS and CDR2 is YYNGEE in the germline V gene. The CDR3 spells CASSVGISGQETQYF. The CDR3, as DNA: TGTGCCAGCAGCGTAGGCATTTCAGGACAAGAGACCCAGTACTTC. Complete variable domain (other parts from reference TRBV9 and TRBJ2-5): DSGVTQTPKHLITATGQRVTLRCSPRSGDLSVYWYQQSLDQGLQFLIQYYNGEERAKGNILERFSAQQFPDLHSELNLSSLELGDSALYFCASSVGISGQETQYFGPGTRLLVL.

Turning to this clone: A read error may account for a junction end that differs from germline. CDR3 bases: TGTTCCAGCAGCTTAGAGTTAATAGCGGGAGGTCACGAGCAGTACTTC. Its translation: CSSSLELIAGGHEQYF. The gene calls are TRBV7-9 and TRBJ2-7; 10 bases line up with TRBD2. The germline CDR1 and CDR2 sequences are SEHNR and FQNEAQ (reference sequence). There are 16 residues in the CDR3.

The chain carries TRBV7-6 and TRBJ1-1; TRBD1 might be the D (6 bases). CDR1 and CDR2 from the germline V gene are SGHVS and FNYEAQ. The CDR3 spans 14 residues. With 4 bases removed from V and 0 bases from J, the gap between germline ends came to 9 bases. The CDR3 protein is CASSSQGLNTEAFF. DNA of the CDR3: TGTGCCAGCAGCTCACAGGGACTGAACACTGAAGCTTTCTTT.

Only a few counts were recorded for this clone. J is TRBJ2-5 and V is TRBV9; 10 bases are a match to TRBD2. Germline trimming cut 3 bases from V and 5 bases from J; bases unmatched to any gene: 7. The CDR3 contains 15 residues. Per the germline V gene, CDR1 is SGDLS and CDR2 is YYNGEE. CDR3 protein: CASSGLAGRRETQYF. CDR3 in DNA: TGTGCCAGCAGCGGACTAGCGGGTCGGCGGGAGACCCAGTACTTC.

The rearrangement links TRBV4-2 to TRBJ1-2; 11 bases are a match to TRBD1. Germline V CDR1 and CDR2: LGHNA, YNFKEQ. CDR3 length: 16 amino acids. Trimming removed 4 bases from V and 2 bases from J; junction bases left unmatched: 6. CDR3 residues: CASSPGQGVQNYGYTF. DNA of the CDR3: TGTGCCAGCAGCCCGGGACAGGGGGTGCAAAACTATGGCTACACCTTC.

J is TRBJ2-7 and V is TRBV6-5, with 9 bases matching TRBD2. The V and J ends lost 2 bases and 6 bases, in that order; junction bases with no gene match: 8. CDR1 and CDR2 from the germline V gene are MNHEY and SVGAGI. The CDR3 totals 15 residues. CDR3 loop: CASSYGGGRVSEQYF. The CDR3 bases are TGTGCCAGCAGTTACGGGGGCGGGAGGGTTAGCGAGCAGTACTTC.